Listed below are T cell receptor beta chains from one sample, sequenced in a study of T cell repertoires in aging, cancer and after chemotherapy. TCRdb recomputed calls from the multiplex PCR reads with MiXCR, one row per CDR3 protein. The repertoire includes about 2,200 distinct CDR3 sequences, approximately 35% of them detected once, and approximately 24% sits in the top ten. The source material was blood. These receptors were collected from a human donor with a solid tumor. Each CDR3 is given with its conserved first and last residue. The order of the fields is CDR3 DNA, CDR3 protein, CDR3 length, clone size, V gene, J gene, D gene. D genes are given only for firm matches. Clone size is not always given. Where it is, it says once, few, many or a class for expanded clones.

DNA: TGTGCCAGCGGCAGGACCCTCGACGAGCAGTACTTC
CDR3: CASGRTLDEQYF
length: 12
size: large
V: TRBV6-1
J: TRBJ2-7
D: .

DNA: TGTGCCAGCGCAACCGGGGGGGTAAGCTCCTACGAGCAGTACTTC
CDR3: CASATGGVSSYEQYF
length: 15
size: few
V: TRBV5-8
J: TRBJ2-7
D: TRBD2

DNA: TGTGCCAGCAGCTTAATGGGGACACACACCGGGGAGCTGTTTTTT
CDR3: CASSLMGTHTGELFF
length: 15
size: medium-sized
V: TRBV11-1
J: TRBJ2-2
D: .

DNA: TGTGCCTGGAGTGTACTAAGGGCCCTCAGAGGATACGAGCAGTACTTC
CDR3: CAWSVLRALRGYEQYF
length: 16
size: .
V: TRBV30
J: TRBJ2-7
D: .

DNA: TGTGCCAGCAGCGTTCTAGCGGGGCAAGAGACCCAGTACTTC
CDR3: CASSVLAGQETQYF
length: 14
size: .
V: TRBV7-9
J: TRBJ2-5
D: TRBD2

DNA: TGTGCCAGCAGCCGACAGGGGGCGCTTGATACGCAGTATTTT
CDR3: CASSRQGALDTQYF
length: 14
size: large
V: TRBV6-5
J: TRBJ2-3
D: TRBD1

DNA: TGTGCCAGCAGAGCCGGACAGGGTACCGAGCAGTACTTC
CDR3: CASRAGQGTEQYF
length: 13
size: few
V: TRBV12-3/TRBV12-4
J: TRBJ2-7
D: TRBD1

DNA: TGTGCCTGGAGTGCCACCTGGGGGGCCTTCCAAGAGACCCAGTACTTC
CDR3: CAWSATWGAFQETQYF
length: 16
size: medium-sized
V: TRBV30
J: TRBJ2-5
D: .

DNA: TGTGCCAGCAGCCCATCACGGGGGGATATAGCCAAAAACATTCAGTACTTC
CDR3: CASSPSRGDIAKNIQYF
length: 17
size: .
V: TRBV5-4
J: TRBJ2-4
D: TRBD2

DNA: TGTGCCAGCAGCTTATATGGTTTTTACAATGAGCAGTTCTTC
CDR3: CASSLYGFYNEQFF
length: 14
size: .
V: TRBV7-2
J: TRBJ2-1
D: .

DNA: TGTGCCAGCAGTTTAGGCCCTAACACTGAAGCTTTCTTT
CDR3: CASSLGPNTEAFF
length: 13
size: .
V: TRBV12-3/TRBV12-4
J: TRBJ1-1
D: .

DNA: TGTGCCAGCAGCTTAGCGCTCGCAACCCATTCACCCCTCCACTTT
CDR3: CASSLALATHSPLHF
length: 15
size: .
V: TRBV7-2
J: TRBJ1-6
D: .

DNA: TGTGCCAGCAGTTTAATCAGAAGAGAGACCCAGTACTTC
CDR3: CASSLIRRETQYF
length: 13
size: few
V: TRBV12-3/TRBV12-4
J: TRBJ2-5
D: .

DNA: TGTGCCAGCAGCAGAGAGGCGGTTAACACCGGGGAGCTGTTTTTT
CDR3: CASSREAVNTGELFF
length: 15
size: .
V: TRBV7-2
J: TRBJ2-2
D: .

DNA: TGTGCCAGCAGCTTGGAGCCGGGACAGGAGTACGAGCAGTACTTC
CDR3: CASSLEPGQEYEQYF
length: 15
size: large
V: TRBV7-6
J: TRBJ2-7
D: TRBD1

DNA: TGTGCCAGCAGTTTATCCGCGGGGGCGGGCAATGAGCAGTTCTTC
CDR3: CASSLSAGAGNEQFF
length: 15
size: .
V: TRBV12-3/TRBV12-4
J: TRBJ2-1
D: .

DNA: TGTGCCACCAGTGATCCAGGGACAGGGAACAATGAGCAGTTCTTC
CDR3: CATSDPGTGNNEQFF
length: 15
size: few
V: TRBV24-1
J: TRBJ2-1
D: TRBD1

DNA: TGTGCCAGCAGTGAAAGGCGGGGGACGGACATCTACGAGCAGTACTTC
CDR3: CASSERRGTDIYEQYF
length: 16
size: .
V: TRBV6-5
J: TRBJ2-7
D: TRBD2

DNA: TGTGCCTGGAGCTGGGCGGGGGAGCAGTACTTC
CDR3: CAWSWAGEQYF
length: 11
size: medium-sized
V: TRBV30
J: TRBJ2-7
D: .

DNA: TGTGCCAGCAGCCTAAGGGGCGCGGGGGATACGCAGTATTTT
CDR3: CASSLRGAGDTQYF
length: 14
size: few
V: TRBV5-6
J: TRBJ2-3
D: .

DNA: TGCGCCAGCAGTGAGATCCTAGCGGAAGCCAAAAACATTCAGTACTTC
CDR3: CASSEILAEAKNIQYF
length: 16
size: .
V: TRBV10-2
J: TRBJ2-4
D: TRBD2

DNA: TGTGCCAGCAACCAACAGGGTCCGAACACTGAAGCTTTCTTT
CDR3: CASNQQGPNTEAFF
length: 14
size: .
V: TRBV12-3/TRBV12-4
J: TRBJ1-1
D: .

DNA: TGTGCCTGGAGCCTTCCGGGACTATCACCCCTCCACTTT
CDR3: CAWSLPGLSPLHF
length: 13
size: medium-sized
V: TRBV30
J: TRBJ1-6
D: .

DNA: TGTGCCAGCAGTGAAGGAGCGGGACAGATAGTACCCTATGGCTACACCTTC
CDR3: CASSEGAGQIVPYGYTF
length: 17
size: .
V: TRBV6-1
J: TRBJ1-2
D: TRBD1

DNA: TGTGCCTGGAGTGTTTATTCGGGAGGTCCCTACGAGCAGTACTTC
CDR3: CAWSVYSGGPYEQYF
length: 15
size: medium-sized
V: TRBV30
J: TRBJ2-7
D: TRBD2

DNA: TGTGCCAGCAGCCAAGTTCAGGGGCTAGCTGCACCCCTCCACTTT
CDR3: CASSQVQGLAAPLHF
length: 15
size: .
V: TRBV14
J: TRBJ1-6
D: .

DNA: TGTGCCTTCGGACAGCGCACAGATACGCAGTATTTT
CDR3: CAFGQRTDTQYF
length: 12
size: large
V: TRBV30
J: TRBJ2-3
D: .

DNA: TGTGCCTGGGCTACGGGACAGTCCTACGAGCAGTACTTC
CDR3: CAWATGQSYEQYF
length: 13
size: large
V: TRBV30
J: TRBJ2-7
D: TRBD1

DNA: TGTGCCAGCAGCGAATTGGGACAAGGTGGGACCCAGTACTTC
CDR3: CASSELGQGGTQYF
length: 14
size: .
V: TRBV27
J: TRBJ2-5
D: .

DNA: TGCAGCGTCCAAGGGCGGGGGCCTGACTATGGCTACACCTTC
CDR3: CSVQGRGPDYGYTF
length: 14
size: medium-sized
V: TRBV29-1
J: TRBJ1-2
D: .

DNA: TGTGCCAGCCCAGGGGCCGGGACTAGCGGGGGGGCTAAAGATACGCAGTATTTT
CDR3: CASPGAGTSGGAKDTQYF
length: 18
size: .
V: TRBV6-1
J: TRBJ2-3
D: TRBD2

DNA: TGTGCCAGCAGTCACACAGGGATCCCCTACGAGCAGTACTTC
CDR3: CASSHTGIPYEQYF
length: 14
size: few
V: TRBV12-3/TRBV12-4
J: TRBJ2-7
D: .

DNA: TGTGCCAGCAGTTACCTGGTTGAAGGTGAGACTGAAGCTTTCTTT
CDR3: CASSYLVEGETEAFF
length: 15
size: few
V: TRBV6-5
J: TRBJ1-1
D: .

DNA: TGTGCCAGCAGTTACGGGTTTGGGCAGCCCCAGCATTTT
CDR3: CASSYGFGQPQHF
length: 13
size: medium-sized
V: TRBV6-5
J: TRBJ1-5
D: .

DNA: TGTGCCAGCATAGCAGTCACCGGGGAGCTGTTTTTT
CDR3: CASIAVTGELFF
length: 12
size: few
V: TRBV12-3/TRBV12-4
J: TRBJ2-2
D: .

DNA: TGTGCCAGCAGCCTCCTTAGAGGGAGTGGGGCAGATACGCAGTATTTT
CDR3: CASSLLRGSGADTQYF
length: 16
size: .
V: TRBV7-2
J: TRBJ2-3
D: .

DNA: TGTGCCAGTAGTATCGGACGCCTGGCCTACGAGCAGTACTTC
CDR3: CASSIGRLAYEQYF
length: 14
size: .
V: TRBV6-5
J: TRBJ2-7
D: .

DNA: TGTGCCAGCAGACGAACCGGGGGGAGCGTGTACAATGAGCAGTTCTTC
CDR3: CASRRTGGSVYNEQFF
length: 16
size: medium-sized
V: TRBV13
J: TRBJ2-1
D: TRBD2

DNA: TGCAGTGCCACTCCAGCCGACTACGAGCAGTACTTC
CDR3: CSATPADYEQYF
length: 12
size: .
V: TRBV20-1
J: TRBJ2-7
D: .

DNA: TGTGCCAGCAGCTTCGGCGGGGAGCTGTTTTTT
CDR3: CASSFGGELFF
length: 11
size: few
V: TRBV5-4
J: TRBJ2-2
D: .

DNA: TGTGCCAGCAGTTCGGGACTAGCGGGGGGGAGTGAGCAGTTCTTC
CDR3: CASSSGLAGGSEQFF
length: 15
size: medium-sized
V: TRBV6-5
J: TRBJ2-1
D: TRBD2

DNA: TGTGCCAGCAGCCTCCGGGGGCACGAGACCCAGTACTTC
CDR3: CASSLRGHETQYF
length: 13
size: once
V: TRBV11-1
J: TRBJ2-5
D: .

DNA: TGTGCCAGTAGTATGGCAGGGGGCTCGGAAGCTTTCTTT
CDR3: CASSMAGGSEAFF
length: 13
size: .
V: TRBV19
J: TRBJ1-1
D: TRBD1

DNA: TGTGCCAGTAGTCACTTCGGACCGGAGCGGTGGGTCTCTGGAAACACCATATATTTT
CDR3: CASSHFGPERWVSGNTIYF
length: 19
size: .
V: TRBV19
J: TRBJ1-3
D: .

DNA: TGTGCTAGCAGTCCGGGACAGAACTATGCTGAGCAGTTCTTC
CDR3: CASSPGQNYAEQFF
length: 14
size: .
V: TRBV28
J: TRBJ2-1
D: TRBD1